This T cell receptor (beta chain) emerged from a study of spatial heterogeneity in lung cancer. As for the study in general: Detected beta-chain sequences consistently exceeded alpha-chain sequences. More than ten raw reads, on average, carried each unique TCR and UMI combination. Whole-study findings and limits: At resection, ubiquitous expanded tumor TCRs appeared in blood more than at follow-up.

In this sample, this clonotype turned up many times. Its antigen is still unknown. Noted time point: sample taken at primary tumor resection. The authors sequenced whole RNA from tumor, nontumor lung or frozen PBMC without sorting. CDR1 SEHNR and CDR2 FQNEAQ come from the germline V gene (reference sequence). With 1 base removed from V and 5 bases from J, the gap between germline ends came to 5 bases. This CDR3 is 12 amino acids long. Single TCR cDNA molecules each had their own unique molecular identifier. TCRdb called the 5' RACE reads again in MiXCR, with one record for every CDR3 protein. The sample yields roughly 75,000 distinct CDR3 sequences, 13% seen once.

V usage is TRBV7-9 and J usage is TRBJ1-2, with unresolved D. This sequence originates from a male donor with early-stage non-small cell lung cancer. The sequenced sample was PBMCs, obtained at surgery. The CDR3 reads CASSLEEYGYTF. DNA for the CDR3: TGTGCCAGCAGCTTAGAGGAGTATGGCTACACCTTC. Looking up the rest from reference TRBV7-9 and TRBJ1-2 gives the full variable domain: DTGVSQNPRHKITKRGQNVTFRCDPISEHNRLYWYRQTLGQGPEFLTYFQNEAQLEKSRLLSDRFSAERPKGSFSTLEIQRTEQGDSAMYLCASSLEEYGYTFGSGTRLTVV.